Here is one T cell receptor beta chain with its context. No antigen is known for it. V was cut by 2 bases and J by 0 bases, with 8 bases left in between. The CDR3 sequence is 16 residues long. Per germline, CDR1 MNHEY and CDR2 SVGAGI. The data were obtained in a study of shared clonotypes between healthy human individuals. Background on the study: Those who served as donors were a couple of women and three men between the ages of 18 and 49. Broader study findings: Against clonotypes common to all four donors, non-shared ones had lower generation probabilities.

The study ran the assay at deep level. TCRdb keeps only in-frame clones here, not all; method: immunoSEQ multiplex PCR. The data contain roughly 2.5 million clones, around nine tenths of them singletons. This rearrangement joins TRBV6-5 to TRBJ2-6; tentative D call: TRBD1 (6 bases). Sequencing was carried out using naive CD4+ T cells sorted from blood. The subset here: CD45RA+ positively selected. The clonotype originates from a man aged 18-30 years in good health. The CDR3 reads CASSYRTVSGANVLTF. The CDR3 DNA reads as TGTGCCAGCAGTTACAGGACAGTCTCTGGGGCCAACGTCCTGACTTTC.